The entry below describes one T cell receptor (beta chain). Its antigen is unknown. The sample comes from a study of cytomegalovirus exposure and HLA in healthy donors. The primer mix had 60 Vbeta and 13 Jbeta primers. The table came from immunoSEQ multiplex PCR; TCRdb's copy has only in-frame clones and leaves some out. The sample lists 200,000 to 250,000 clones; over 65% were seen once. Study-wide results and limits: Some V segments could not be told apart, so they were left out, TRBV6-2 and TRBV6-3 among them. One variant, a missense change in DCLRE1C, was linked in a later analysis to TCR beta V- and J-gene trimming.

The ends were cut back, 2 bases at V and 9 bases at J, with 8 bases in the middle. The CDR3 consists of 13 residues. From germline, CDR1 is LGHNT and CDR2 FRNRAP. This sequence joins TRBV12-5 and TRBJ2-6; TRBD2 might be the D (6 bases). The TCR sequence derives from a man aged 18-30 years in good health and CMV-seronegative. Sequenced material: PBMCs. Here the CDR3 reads CASGLRGGNVLTF. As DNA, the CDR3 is TGTGCTAGTGGTTTGAGGGGAGGCAACGTCCTGACTTTC.